This is a list of T cell receptor beta chains from one sample in a study of a mutant IDH1 vaccine in newly diagnosed glioma. Data came from immunoSEQ multiplex PCR; TCRdb stores just in-frame clones and leaves some out. The data show about 90,000 clones, with 85% to 90% seen just once and 0.6% to 0.95% held by the top ten. The antigens these receptors bind are not known. The material sequenced was PBMCs, taken from a glioma patient whose treatment included an IDH1 peptide vaccine. Source of these receptors: a woman between 45 and 60 years old with glioma. Each CDR3 is given with its conserved first and last residue. A D gene is named only where the DNA matches it firmly. The size field is filled for only some rows; it gives once, few, many or a size class.

d_call: .
v_call: TRBV5-6
j_call: TRBJ2-1
clone_size: .
cdr3_aa: CASSFGYGSTHEQFF

d_call: TRBD1
v_call: TRBV6-5
j_call: TRBJ1-2
clone_size: .
cdr3_aa: CASSSGQGDYGYTF

d_call: .
v_call: TRBV9
j_call: TRBJ1-1
clone_size: .
cdr3_aa: CASSVGMNTEAFF

d_call: .
v_call: TRBV2
j_call: TRBJ1-1
clone_size: .
cdr3_aa: CASSGRSFGEAFF

d_call: TRBD2
v_call: TRBV29-1
j_call: .
clone_size: .
cdr3_aa: CSVEATSGRAYEQYF

d_call: .
v_call: TRBV20-1
j_call: TRBJ1-5
clone_size: once
cdr3_aa: CSLTDSLAQHF

d_call: .
v_call: TRBV5-4
j_call: TRBJ2-7
clone_size: .
cdr3_aa: CASSLPLGEQYF

d_call: .
v_call: TRBV27
j_call: TRBJ1-1
clone_size: .
cdr3_aa: CASSPRGKNTEAFF

d_call: .
v_call: TRBV9
j_call: TRBJ1-1
clone_size: medium-sized
cdr3_aa: CASTTTADNTEAFF

d_call: TRBD2
v_call: TRBV27
j_call: TRBJ2-5
clone_size: .
cdr3_aa: CASSQGVGGRAGETQYF

d_call: TRBD2
v_call: TRBV11-1
j_call: TRBJ2-7
clone_size: .
cdr3_aa: CASSLVSSGARYEQYF

d_call: .
v_call: TRBV6-5
j_call: TRBJ1-1
clone_size: .
cdr3_aa: CASSLTSMNTEAFF

d_call: .
v_call: TRBV6-1
j_call: TRBJ1-4
clone_size: .
cdr3_aa: CASLGRPTNEKLFF

d_call: TRBD2
v_call: TRBV7-9
j_call: TRBJ2-3
clone_size: .
cdr3_aa: CASTLMSSGEDTQYF

d_call: .
v_call: TRBV9
j_call: TRBJ1-3
clone_size: .
cdr3_aa: CASSPSLGSGNTIYF

d_call: .
v_call: TRBV18
j_call: TRBJ1-1
clone_size: few
cdr3_aa: CASSPPLGGDAEAFF

d_call: .
v_call: TRBV7-9
j_call: TRBJ2-1
clone_size: .
cdr3_aa: CASSSGTMSSSLGEQFF

d_call: .
v_call: TRBV2
j_call: TRBJ1-1
clone_size: .
cdr3_aa: CAQQLGTEAFF

d_call: TRBD2
v_call: TRBV10-3
j_call: TRBJ2-6
clone_size: .
cdr3_aa: CAISEREGGANVLTF

d_call: TRBD1
v_call: TRBV6-6
j_call: TRBJ1-4
clone_size: .
cdr3_aa: CASSWDRGNEKLFF

d_call: .
v_call: TRBV7-9
j_call: TRBJ2-7
clone_size: .
cdr3_aa: CASSASSYEQYF

d_call: TRBD1
v_call: TRBV2
j_call: TRBJ1-2
clone_size: .
cdr3_aa: CASSELQGAWGYTF

d_call: TRBD2
v_call: TRBV5-5
j_call: TRBJ2-2
clone_size: once
cdr3_aa: CASSSGTSFTGELFF

d_call: .
v_call: TRBV6-5
j_call: TRBJ2-2
clone_size: .
cdr3_aa: CASSRIQNTGELFF

d_call: .
v_call: TRBV28
j_call: TRBJ1-5
clone_size: .
cdr3_aa: CASTLGAGGVWPQHF

d_call: .
v_call: TRBV30
j_call: TRBJ1-4
clone_size: .
cdr3_aa: CAWGPYGQRREKLFF

d_call: .
v_call: TRBV5-4
j_call: TRBJ2-2
clone_size: .
cdr3_aa: CASSPRWAGELFF

d_call: .
v_call: TRBV28
j_call: TRBJ1-5
clone_size: .
cdr3_aa: CASSTPTDSNQPQHF

d_call: TRBD1
v_call: TRBV5-1
j_call: TRBJ1-6
clone_size: .
cdr3_aa: CASSLTGENSPLHF

d_call: TRBD1
v_call: TRBV6-1
j_call: TRBJ1-1
clone_size: .
cdr3_aa: CASSKYGQDTEAFF

d_call: .
v_call: TRBV4-1
j_call: TRBJ1-3
clone_size: .
cdr3_aa: CASSHDSSGNTIYF

d_call: .
v_call: TRBV27
j_call: TRBJ2-7
clone_size: .
cdr3_aa: CASSSVTGGGYEQYF

d_call: .
v_call: TRBV5-6
j_call: TRBJ2-7
clone_size: .
cdr3_aa: CASSLGTKIYEQYF

d_call: .
v_call: TRBV28
j_call: TRBJ1-2
clone_size: .
cdr3_aa: CASSLWGTGYGYTF

d_call: TRBD1
v_call: TRBV6-1
j_call: TRBJ2-7
clone_size: .
cdr3_aa: CASRSTGHNYEQYF

d_call: .
v_call: TRBV6-1
j_call: TRBJ2-3
clone_size: .
cdr3_aa: CASRLEGTDTQYF

d_call: TRBD2
v_call: TRBV14
j_call: TRBJ2-1
clone_size: .
cdr3_aa: CASSLVAGAVSEQFF

d_call: .
v_call: TRBV28
j_call: TRBJ2-1
clone_size: .
cdr3_aa: CAGGAPSYNEQFF

d_call: .
v_call: TRBV5-1
j_call: TRBJ2-7
clone_size: once
cdr3_aa: CASSLTDTYEQYF

d_call: .
v_call: TRBV28
j_call: TRBJ2-1
clone_size: .
cdr3_aa: CQIRTPNEQFF

d_call: .
v_call: TRBV5-1
j_call: TRBJ1-1
clone_size: .
cdr3_aa: CASSLERGSEAFF

d_call: TRBD2
v_call: TRBV5-1
j_call: TRBJ2-2
clone_size: .
cdr3_aa: CASQDAGAYTGELFF

d_call: .
v_call: TRBV6-6
j_call: TRBJ1-4
clone_size: .
cdr3_aa: CASTLQGEKLFF

d_call: .
v_call: TRBV10-3
j_call: TRBJ2-3
clone_size: once
cdr3_aa: CAISEVLDTQYF

d_call: .
v_call: TRBV29-1
j_call: TRBJ1-3
clone_size: few
cdr3_aa: CSVEGFDMPGNTIYF

d_call: .
v_call: TRBV19
j_call: TRBJ2-5
clone_size: .
cdr3_aa: CASSTQGVETQYF